Following are 23 T cell receptor beta chains from one sample sequenced in a study of T cells in Graves' hyperthyroidism and ophthalmopathy. RNA transcripts provided the source from which TCR beta CDR3 regions were amplified. TCR CDR3 regions were first amplified by RT-PCR with HTBI primers. TCRdb redid the calling of the multiplex PCR reads with MiXCR, one entry per CDR3 protein. The sample yields around 800,000 distinct CDR3 sequences, 35% to 40% seen once. Material: blood. These receptors originate from a man aged 18 to 35 with Graves' hyperthyroidism.

The chain recombines TRBV4-3 with TRBJ2-5, with TRBD1 matching 9 bases. With V trimmed by 7 bases and J by 4 bases, 4 bases remained unmatched. The CDR3 loop spans 13 amino acids. The germline V gene encodes CDR1 LGHNA and CDR2 YSLEER. The CDR3 bases are TGCGCCAGCAACCAGACAGGGGGAGAGACCCAGTACTTC. This encodes CASNQTGGETQYF.

This sequence joins TRBV19 and TRBJ2-7; TRBD1 matches 9 bases. Germline CDR1 LNHDA, CDR2 SQIVND (reference sequence). This CDR3 region has 12 residues. The V and J ends lost 5 bases and 9 bases, in that order; junction bases with no gene match: 5. CDR3 amino acids: CASSAGQGRQYF. DNA of the CDR3: TGTGCCAGTAGTGCCGGACAGGGGAGGCAGTACTTC. Combining the CDR3 with reference TRBV19 and TRBJ2-7 gives the whole variable domain DGGITQSPKYLFRKEGQNVTLSCEQNLNHDAMYWYRQDPGQGLRLIYYSQIVNDFQKGDIAEGYSVSREKKESFPLTVTSAQKNPTAFYLCASSAGQGRQYFGPGTRLTVT.

Many counts were recorded for this clonotype. V is TRBV25-1 and J is TRBJ1-1; D unclear. The CDR3 has 11 amino acids. Germline loops: CDR1 MGHDK, CDR2 SYGVNS. The V end lost 8 bases, the J end lost 4 bases, and 8 bases lay between the germline ends. This CDR3 reads CASYAGTEAFF. The CDR3 bases are TGTGCCAGCTATGCGGGCACTGAAGCTTTCTTT.

This chain links TRBV7-6 with TRBJ2-7; 8 bases line up with TRBD2. Germline CDR1 reads SGHVS; CDR2 reads FNYEAQ. This CDR3 is 15 amino acids long. V shed 5 bases and J 5 bases; nucleotides not matched to a gene: 11. In nucleotides, the CDR3 is TGTGCCAGCAGCCAAGGGACGGGAGGGCCTCACGAGCAGTACTTC. It codes for CASSQGTGGPHEQYF.

The J gene is TRBJ2-2, the V gene TRBV7-9; maybe TRBD2 (5 bases). The CDR3 is made up of 13 amino acids. V shed 8 bases and J shed 6 bases, with 13 bases lying between them. CDR1 is SEHNR and CDR2 is FQNEAQ in the germline V gene (reference sequence). In DNA, the CDR3 is TGTGCCAGCCCGACTACCGACCCCGGGGAGCTGTTTTTT. Its translation: CASPTTDPGELFF.

This clonotype was detected a few times. This chain uses TRBV19 with TRBJ1-5, with TRBD1 as a possible D gene (5 bases). The V and J ends lost 10 bases and 4 bases respectively, with 14 bases between them. This CDR3 region has 13 residues. Looked up from germline, CDR1 is LNHDA and CDR2 is SQIVND (reference sequence). Written as DNA, the CDR3 is TGTGCCACCCCGGGACCTTCGAATCAGCCCCAGCATTTT. It codes for CATPGPSNQPQHF.

This clonotype turned up a few times. V gene TRBV20-1 combines with J gene TRBJ2-5, with 9 nucleotides matching TRBD2. This CDR3 comprises 14 residues. J gave up 5 bases and V 1 base, and 5 bases lay outside the gene matches. CDR1 is DFQATT and CDR2 is SNEGSKA in the germline V gene (reference sequence). CDR3: CSARASGDWETQYF. The CDR3 coding sequence is TGCAGTGCTAGAGCTAGCGGGGATTGGGAGACCCAGTACTTC.

On this clonotype: A read error may account for a junction end that differs from germline. The chain is built from TRBV10-3 and TRBJ1-6; D remains unclear. Germline lookup yields CDR1 ENHRY and CDR2 SYGVKD. This CDR3 region has 14 residues. CDR3: CASSSRTVNSPLHF. CDR3 DNA sequence: TGTGCCAGCAGTAGCCGGACGGTGAATTCACCCCTCCACTTT.

As to this clonotype: At one of its ends the junction is not consistent with the germline gene, which may arise from a read error. The CDR3 here is CAGSEGQGNQPQHF. The CDR3 DNA reads TGTGCCGGCAGTGAAGGACAGGGTAATCAGCCCCAGCATTTT. V is TRBV12-3 or TRBV12-4 and J is TRBJ1-5, with TRBD1 matching 8 bases. The CDR3 is 14 amino acids.

This clonotype has at least ten counts. V gene TRBV2 combines with J gene TRBJ1-3; D is uncertain. The CDR3 loop spans 12 amino acids. Germline CDR1 and CDR2: SNHLY and FYNNEI. Deletions cut 1 base from V and 8 bases from J, with 6 bases between. The CDR3 nucleotides are TGTGCCAGCAGTGAAGAGGCATACACCATATATTTT. This translates into CASSEEAYTIYF.

The genes are TRBV10-3 and TRBJ2-6; D call uncertain. This CDR3 region has 13 residues. Trimming took 10 bases from V and 0 from J, leaving 7 bases between them. CDR1 is ENHRY and CDR2 is SYGVKD in the germline V gene. The CDR3 DNA is TGTGCCACCGTAGTCTCTGGGGCCAACGTCCTGACTTTC. Translated, it gives CATVVSGANVLTF.

Ten or more counts support this clonotype. V gene TRBV10-3 combines with J gene TRBJ2-5; tentative D call: TRBD2 (6 bases). V shed 6 bases and J shed 4 bases, with 6 bases lying between them. CDR1 and CDR2 (germline): ENHRY, SYGVKD. There are 11 residues in the CDR3. The CDR3 here is CAIRGGETQYF. The CDR3 region has the DNA TGTGCCATCAGGGGGGGAGAGACCCAGTACTTC.

Note on this clonotype: Just one base apart from a much larger clone, this may be a read error. CDR3 sequence: CASRGDRQETQYF. CDR3 in DNA: TGTGCTAGTCGGGGCGACAGACAAGAGACCCAGTACTTC. The chain uses TRBV7-9 and TRBJ2-5, with D possibly being TRBD1 or TRBD2 (5 bases each). The CDR3 has 13 residues. Germline CDR1 SEHNR, CDR2 FQNEAQ (reference sequence). The full variable domain, with the rest looked up from reference TRBV7-9 and TRBJ2-5, is DTGVSQNPRHKITKRGQNVTFRCDPISEHNRLYWYRQTLGQGPEFLTYFQNEAQLEKSRLLSDRFSAERPKGSFSTLEIQRTEQGDSAMYLCASRGDRQETQYFGPGTRLLVL.

This clonotype was counted ten times or more. The chain carries TRBV2 and TRBJ2-5, with D hard to call. The V end lost 4 bases, the J end lost 2 bases, and 11 bases lay between the germline ends. This CDR3 has 14 amino acids. Germline loops: CDR1 SNHLY, CDR2 FYNNEI. The CDR3 DNA reads as TGTGCCAGCAGTGCGGTACCCGGTCAAGAGACCCAGTACTTC. It specifies CASSAVPGQETQYF.

The rearrangement uses TRBV29-1 and TRBJ1-1; D is unclear. Germline lookup yields CDR1 SQVTM and CDR2 ANQGSEA. The CDR3 runs to 12 residues. Trimming left V 6 bases short and J 1 base short, with 9 bases between. The CDR3 DNA reads TGCAGCGTAGTTCCGGAGAACACTGAAGCTTTCTTT. It encodes CSVVPENTEAFF.

This clonotype was found a few times. The chain joins TRBV10-3 to TRBJ1-2; D is ambiguous. V lost 2 bases and J 6 bases, leaving 10 bases between the germline ends. This CDR3 has 13 amino acids. Germline V lookup: CDR1 ENHRY, CDR2 SYGVKD. The CDR3 nucleotides read TGTGCCATCAGTGAGCTCTTGGGGAATGGCTACACCTTC. Translating gives CAISELLGNGYTF.

The V call is TRBV6-5, the J call TRBJ1-1, with TRBD1 matching over 10 bases. V was pared by 2 bases and J by 3 bases, with 3 bases of the junction left unmatched. This CDR3 region has 15 residues. Germline V gives CDR1 MNHEY, CDR2 SVGAGI. CDR3 residues: CASSYGTGAYTEAFF. The CDR3 DNA follows: TGTGCCAGCAGTTACGGGACAGGGGCTTACACTGAAGCTTTCTTT.

This clonotype was counted between two and nine times. This sequence joins TRBV6-5 and TRBJ1-6; D is unresolved. Trimming pared 2 bases from V and 3 bases from J, leaving 11 bases between. This CDR3 region has 16 residues. Per germline, CDR1 MNHEY and CDR2 SVGAGI. The CDR3 protein is CASSYGETIYNSPLHF. CDR3 nucleotides: TGTGCCAGCAGTTACGGGGAGACTATCTATAATTCACCCCTCCACTTT.

CDR3 residues: CASSQGLPREGAFF. DNA of the CDR3: TGTGCCAGCAGCCAAGGACTACCCAGGGAGGGAGCTTTCTTT. The chain is built from TRBV25-1 and TRBJ1-1; weak D call: TRBD1 (5 bases). Trimming took 6 bases from V and 10 from J, leaving 21 bases between them. The CDR3 length is 14 residues. The germline CDR1 and CDR2 sequences are MGHDK and SYGVNS. The whole variable domain, remainder taken from reference TRBV25-1 and TRBJ1-1, is EADIYQTPRYLVIGTGKKITLECSQTMGHDKMYWYQQDPGMELHLIHYSYGVNSTEKGDLSSESTVSRIRTEHFPLTLESARPSHTSQYLCASSQGLPREGAFFGQGTRLTVV.

J is TRBJ2-5 and V is TRBV7-8; 10 bases line up with TRBD2. This CDR3 comprises 17 residues. Trimming took 4 bases from V and 1 from J; bases not matched to a gene: 9. Per the germline V gene, CDR1 is SGHVS and CDR2 is FQNEAQ. The CDR3 region is CASSYRRASGSQETQYF. CDR3 sequence (DNA): TGTGCCAGCAGCTACCGGAGGGCTAGCGGGAGCCAAGAGACCCAGTACTTC.

The chain recombines TRBV25-1 with TRBJ2-7; D gene unclear. The CDR3 is 14 amino acids. Trimming took off 5 bases at V and 5 bases at J, with 16 bases between the two ends. The germline V gene encodes CDR1 MGHDK and CDR2 SYGVNS. CDR3 loop: CASSTELGVNEQYF. CDR3 sequence (DNA): TGTGCCAGCAGTACAGAACTGGGCGTCAACGAGCAGTACTTC.

Comments on this clonotype: Given a much more abundant clone one base away, this may be a read error. CDR3 DNA: TGTGCCAGCACCGGACAGGGGGCCAACGAGCAGTACTTC. Its translation is CASTGQGANEQYF. The J gene is TRBJ2-7, the V gene TRBV6-5, with 11 positions matching TRBD1. Germline CDR1 MNHEY, CDR2 SVGAGI. The CDR3 contains 13 residues. J gave up 5 bases and V 7 bases, and 4 bases lay outside the gene matches.

The sample holds a few counts of this clonotype. The chain couples TRBV5-1 to TRBJ1-1; 7 bases match TRBD1. With V trimmed by 1 base and J by 5 bases, 8 bases remained unmatched. The germline V gene encodes CDR1 SGHRS and CDR2 YFSETQ. The CDR3 is 15 residues long. Here the CDR3 reads CASSLFRQGGTEAFF. As DNA, the CDR3 is TGCGCCAGCAGCTTGTTTAGACAGGGAGGGACTGAAGCTTTCTTT.